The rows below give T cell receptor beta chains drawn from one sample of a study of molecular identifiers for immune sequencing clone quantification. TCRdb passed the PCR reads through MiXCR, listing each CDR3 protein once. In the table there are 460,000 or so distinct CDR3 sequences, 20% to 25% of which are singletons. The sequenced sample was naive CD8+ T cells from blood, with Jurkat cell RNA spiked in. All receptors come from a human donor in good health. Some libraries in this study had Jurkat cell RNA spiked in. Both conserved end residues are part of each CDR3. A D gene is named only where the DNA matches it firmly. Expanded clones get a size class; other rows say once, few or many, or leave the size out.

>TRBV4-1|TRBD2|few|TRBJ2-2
TGCGCCAGCAGCCAAGGACTAGCGGGGGGGCCCGGGGAGCTGTTTTTT
CASSQGLAGGPGELFF
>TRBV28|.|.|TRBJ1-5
TGTGCCAGCAGGACCTTACCCCCCCAAAATCAGCCCCAGCATTTT
CASRTLPPQNQPQHF
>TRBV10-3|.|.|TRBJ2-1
TGTGCCATCAGTGTCCTTCTTTCTAGCGAACCTCCCTACAATGAGCAGTTCTTC
CAISVLLSSEPPYNEQFF
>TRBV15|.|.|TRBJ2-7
TGTGCCACCAGCAGCCAACTTAAATACGGACGACACAACTACGAGCAGTACTTC
CATSSQLKYGRHNYEQYF
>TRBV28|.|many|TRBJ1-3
TGTGCCAGCAGCCTGCGGACTGCTGGAAACACCATATATTTT
CASSLRTAGNTIYF
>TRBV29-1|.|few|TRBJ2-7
TGCAGCGTGCGATCGAGCTCCTACGAGCAGTACTTC
CSVRSSSYEQYF
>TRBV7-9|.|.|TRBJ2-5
TGTGCCAGCAGCTTAGTAATGGAATCCGGGGGTCGGGAGACCCAGTACTTC
CASSLVMESGGRETQYF
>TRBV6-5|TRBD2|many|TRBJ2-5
TGTGCCAGCAGTTACTGGACGAGCGGGAAAGAGACCCAGTACTTC
CASSYWTSGKETQYF
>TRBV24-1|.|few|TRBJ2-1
TGTGCCACCAGTGATTGGGACCCCAGGTCGAAGTTCTTC
CATSDWDPRSKFF
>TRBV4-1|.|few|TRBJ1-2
TGCGCCAGCAGCCAACAGGGAACCTATGGCTACACCTTC
CASSQQGTYGYTF
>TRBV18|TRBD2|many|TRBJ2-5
TGTGCCAGCTCACGTGACCCGAGCGGGAGTGGAGAGACCCAGTACTTC
CASSRDPSGSGETQYF
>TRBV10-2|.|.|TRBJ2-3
TGCGCCAGCAGCCTACTACAAGATACGCAGTATTTT
CASSLLQDTQYF
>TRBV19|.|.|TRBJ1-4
TGTGCCAGTAGCCCCTTCGAGGGTGAGTTTGGAAAACTGGTTTTT
CASSPFEGEFGKLVF
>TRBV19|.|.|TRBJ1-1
TGTACCAGTAGTATATGGGACACTGAAGCTTTCTTT
CTSSIWDTEAFF
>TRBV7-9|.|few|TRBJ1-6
TGTGCCAGCAGCCCTCTCGCGGGCTTCGAACCCCTCCACTTT
CASSPLAGFEPLHF
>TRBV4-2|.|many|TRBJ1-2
TGCGCCAGTTCCCAAGACCCTACGGACTATGGCTACACCTTC
CASSQDPTDYGYTF
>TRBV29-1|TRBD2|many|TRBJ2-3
TGCAGCGTCGCGACTAGCGGAGATTCAGATACGCAGTATTTT
CSVATSGDSDTQYF
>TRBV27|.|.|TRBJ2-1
TGTGCCAGCAGTCTCAGGGCGAGCTCCTACAATGAGCAGTTCTTC
CASSLRASSYNEQFF
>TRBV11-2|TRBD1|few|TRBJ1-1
TGTGCCAGCAGCAAAGACAGGGGGGACACTGAAGCTTTCTTT
CASSKDRGDTEAFF
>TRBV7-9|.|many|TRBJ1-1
TGTGCCAGCAGCCCGAAGACTGCGACCACTGAAGCTTTCTTT
CASSPKTATTEAFF
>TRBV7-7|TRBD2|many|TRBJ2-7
TGTGCCAGCAGCTATGGACTAGGAGCCTACGAGCAGTACTTC
CASSYGLGAYEQYF
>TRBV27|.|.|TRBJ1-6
TGTGCCAGCAGTTTAAAGGGAAGCAGCTCACCCCTCCACTTT
CASSLKGSSSPLHF
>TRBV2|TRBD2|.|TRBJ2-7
TGTGCCAGCAGGGAAGGGACTAGCGGTCACTACGAGCAGTACTTC
CASREGTSGHYEQYF
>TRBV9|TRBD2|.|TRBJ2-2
TGTGCCAGCAGCACCGGGACTAGCGGGATAGGCGGGGAGCTGTTTTTT
CASSTGTSGIGGELFF
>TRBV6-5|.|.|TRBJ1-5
TGTGCCAGCAGTCAATTTAGGGAAAGCAATCAGCCCCAGCATTTT
CASSQFRESNQPQHF
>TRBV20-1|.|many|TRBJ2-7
TGCAGTGCTAGAAACAGCTACGAGCAGTACTTC
CSARNSYEQYF
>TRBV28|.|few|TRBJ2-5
TGTGCCAGCAGTACCTCCTTTCGGGAGTCCCAAGAGACCCAGTACTTC
CASSTSFRESQETQYF
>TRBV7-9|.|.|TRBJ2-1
TGTGCCAGCAGCTTAGTTATCGACAATGAGCAGTTCTTC
CASSLVIDNEQFF
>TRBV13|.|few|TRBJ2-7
TGTGCCAGCAGCAACACACTCAGCTCCTACGAGCAGTACTTC
CASSNTLSSYEQYF
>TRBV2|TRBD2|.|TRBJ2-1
TGTGCCAGCAGTGAAGGGGTTAGCGGGCTCTACAATGAGCAGTTCTTC
CASSEGVSGLYNEQFF
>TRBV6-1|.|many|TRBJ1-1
TGTGCCAGCAGTGCCCCATGGGGGGGCGGGGACACTGAAGCTTTCTTT
CASSAPWGGGDTEAFF
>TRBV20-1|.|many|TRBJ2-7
TGCAGTGCTAGGGGTTATAGCGGAAACTCCTACGAGCAGTACTTC
CSARGYSGNSYEQYF
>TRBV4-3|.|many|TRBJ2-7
TGCGCCAGCAGCCAAGTCCCAGACAGCGCTCTCGAGCAGTACTTC
CASSQVPDSALEQYF
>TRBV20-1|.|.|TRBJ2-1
TGCAGTGCTACCGGCTTGCGGAATCCCTACAATGAGCAGTTCTTC
CSATGLRNPYNEQFF
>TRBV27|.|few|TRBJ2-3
TGTGCCAGCAGTTTAAGACTGGTAGCGGAGCAGTATTTT
CASSLRLVAEQYF
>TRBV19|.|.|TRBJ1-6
TGTGCCAGTAGTATTGCCGCAAACCCAAATTCACCCCTCCACTTT
CASSIAANPNSPLHF
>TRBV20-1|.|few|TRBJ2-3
TGCAGTGCTAGAGATGGTTCCCCTCGGTTTACTAGCACAGATACGCAGTATTTT
CSARDGSPRFTSTDTQYF
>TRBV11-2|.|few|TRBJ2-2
TGTGCCAGCAGCTCTGGACGGGGCTCCACCGGGGAGCTGTTTTTT
CASSSGRGSTGELFF
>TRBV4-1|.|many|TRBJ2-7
TGCGCCAGCAGCCACGCCGTGGAGGGGTACGAGCAGTACTTC
CASSHAVEGYEQYF
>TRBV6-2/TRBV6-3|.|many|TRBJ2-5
TGTGCCAGCAGTTTCCATGACGAGGCCCAAGAGACCCAGTACTTC
CASSFHDEAQETQYF
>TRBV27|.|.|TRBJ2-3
TGTGCCAGCAGGGCCGTTGGCACAGATACGCAGTATTTT
CASRAVGTDTQYF
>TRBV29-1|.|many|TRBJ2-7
TGCAGCGCCCGGGACATGAAATTGTACGAGCAGTACTTC
CSARDMKLYEQYF
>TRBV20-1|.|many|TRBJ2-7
TGCAGTGCTAGTCACGGGACACACCCCTACGAGCAGTACTTC
CSASHGTHPYEQYF
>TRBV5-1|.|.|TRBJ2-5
TGCGCCAGCGGCAGCCAAGAGACCCAGTACTTC
CASGSQETQYF
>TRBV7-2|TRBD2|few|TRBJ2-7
TGTGCCAGCAGCTTAAGGACTAGCGGGGCGTTAACCTACGAGCAGTACTTC
CASSLRTSGALTYEQYF
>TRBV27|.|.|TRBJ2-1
TGTGCCAGCAGTTACAGAGTGGGGGGCATCAATGAGCAGTTCTTC
CASSYRVGGINEQFF
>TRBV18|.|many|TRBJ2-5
TGTGCCAGCTCACCAGAAGCAGGGGCCCGGGGAGAGACCCAGTACTTC
CASSPEAGARGETQYF
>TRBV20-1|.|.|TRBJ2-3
TGCAGTGCTAGAGGGCAGCCCACTAGCACAGATACGCAGTATTTT
CSARGQPTSTDTQYF
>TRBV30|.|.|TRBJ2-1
TGTGCCTGGAGGGGGCTTGGCGCCCCGGGCTACGAGCAGTTCTTC
CAWRGLGAPGYEQFF
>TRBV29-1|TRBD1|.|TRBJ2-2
TGCAGCGTTGAAGTTCCGACAGGGGGCAACACCGGGGAGCTGTTTTTT
CSVEVPTGGNTGELFF
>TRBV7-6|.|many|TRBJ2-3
TGTGCCAGCTCGGGAGTGGCCACAGATACGCAGTATTTT
CASSGVATDTQYF
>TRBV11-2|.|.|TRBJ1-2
TGTGCCAGCAGCTCCCCCCTCACGGCCAGTCTTTTCGGCTACACCTTC
CASSSPLTASLFGYTF
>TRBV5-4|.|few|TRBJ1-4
TGTGCCAGCAGCTCGACCGACTTCCTTAATGAAAAACTGTTTTTT
CASSSTDFLNEKLFF
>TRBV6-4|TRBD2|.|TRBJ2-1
TGTGCCAGCAGTGACGGAGCGGGCGGCGCGGGGGGCGAGCAGTTCTTC
CASSDGAGGAGGEQFF
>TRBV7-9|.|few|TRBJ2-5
TGTGCCAGCAGCTTAATGGTGACGGCCCAGTACTTC
CASSLMVTAQYF